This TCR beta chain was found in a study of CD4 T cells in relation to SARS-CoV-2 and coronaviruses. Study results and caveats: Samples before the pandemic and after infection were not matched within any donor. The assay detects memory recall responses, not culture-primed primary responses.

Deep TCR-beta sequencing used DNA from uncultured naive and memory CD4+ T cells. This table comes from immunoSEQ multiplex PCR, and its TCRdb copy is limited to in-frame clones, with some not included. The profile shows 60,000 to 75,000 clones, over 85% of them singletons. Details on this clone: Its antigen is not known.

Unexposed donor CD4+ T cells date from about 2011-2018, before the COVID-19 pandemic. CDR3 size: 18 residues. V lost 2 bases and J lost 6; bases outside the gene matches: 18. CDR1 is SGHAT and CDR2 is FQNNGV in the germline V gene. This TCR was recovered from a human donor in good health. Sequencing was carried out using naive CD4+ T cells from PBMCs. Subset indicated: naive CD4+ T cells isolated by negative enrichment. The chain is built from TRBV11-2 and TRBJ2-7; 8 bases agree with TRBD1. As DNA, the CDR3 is TGTGCCAGCAGCTTAATCGGCAGGGGGCTACGTGGCCCGCGCGAGCAGTACTTC. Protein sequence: CASSLIGRGLRGPREQYF.